Below are 10 T cell receptor beta chains sequenced from a single sample in a study of CD4 T cells in relation to SARS-CoV-2 and coronaviruses. Assay used: immunoSEQ multiplex PCR; TCRdb lists only in-frame clones, some missing. The sample gives approximately 20,000 clones, over 70% of which show up once; about a sixth is in the top ten. Their antigens remain unidentified. CD4+ T cells from unexposed donors were obtained before the COVID-19 pandemic (2011-2018). Isolation of CD4+ T cells took place after 10 days in culture. The sequenced material came from CD4+ T cells from PBMCs, cultured in vitro. All receptors come from a human donor in good health.

The chain links TRBV29-1 to TRBJ1-2; weak D call: TRBD1 (6 bases). Trimming took off 6 bases at V and 8 bases at J, with 19 bases between the two ends. CDR3 length equals 13 residues. Germline CDR1 SQVTM, CDR2 ANQGSEA. In DNA, the CDR3 is TGCAGCGTCCGACCCGGGGGGCTCCGCGGCTACACCTTC. Translating gives CSVRPGGLRGYTF.

The rearrangement links TRBV2 to TRBJ1-5; 7 nucleotides agree with TRBD1. From germline, CDR1 is SNHLY and CDR2 FYNNEI. The CDR3 covers 13 residues. Trimming took 9 bases from V and 4 from J; bases not matched to a gene: 6. The CDR3 region is CASHLQGNQPQHF. The CDR3 bases are TGTGCCAGTCACCTACAGGGGAATCAGCCCCAGCATTTT. The full variable domain, completed using reference TRBV2 and TRBJ1-5, is EPEVTQTPSHQVTQMGQEVILRCVPISNHLYFYWYRQILGQKVEFLVSFYNNEISEKSEIFDDQFSVERPDGSNFTLKIRSTKLEDSAMYFCASHLQGNQPQHFGDGTRLSIL.

V gene TRBV19 combines with J gene TRBJ1-2, with TRBD1 as a possible D gene (5 bases). V lost 5 bases and J lost 2, with 21 bases in between. The CDR3 has 17 amino acids. CDR1 is LNHDA, CDR2 SQIVND, per germline (reference sequence). CDR3 DNA sequence: TGTGCCAGTAGTCTGTGGGACGGAAGCTCGGTGAACTATGGCTACACCTTC. Its protein product is CASSLWDGSSVNYGYTF.

The V and J genes are TRBV10-3 and TRBJ1-1; 8 bases align to TRBD1. This CDR3 region has 14 residues. Germline V lookup: CDR1 ENHRY, CDR2 SYGVKD. The V segment lost 9 bases and the J segment 3 bases; nucleotides outside the gene matches: 9. CDR3: CAIRQGQSDTEAFF. The CDR3 nucleotides read TGTGCCATTCGACAGGGGCAATCGGACACTGAAGCTTTCTTT.

V gene TRBV4-2 combines with J gene TRBJ1-2, with TRBD1 as a possible D gene (6 bases). The germline V gene encodes CDR1 LGHNA and CDR2 YNFKEQ. V was trimmed by 3 bases and J by 3 bases, leaving 17 bases between them. This CDR3 contains 16 residues. CDR3 region: CASSQEGSGVDYGYTF. The CDR3 region has the DNA TGTGCCAGCAGCCAGGAAGGCTCAGGGGTCGACTATGGCTACACCTTC.

The rearrangement links TRBV25-1 to TRBJ2-7; D assignment may be TRBD1 or TRBD2 (5 bases each). CDR1 and CDR2 (germline): MGHDK, SYGVNS. The CDR3 runs 15 residues. Trimming shortened V by 5 bases and J by 7 bases, and 21 bases separated the two germline ends. In nucleotides, the CDR3 is TGTGCCAGCAGTAAGGAAAACGGGGCAGTTGGGGAGCAGTACTTC. Protein product: CASSKENGAVGEQYF.

The gene calls are TRBV5-1 and TRBJ2-6; weak D call: TRBD2 (5 bases). This CDR3 has 15 amino acids. The germline V and J ends were trimmed by 4 bases and 1 base, with 9 bases remaining between them. Germline CDR1 SGHRS, CDR2 YFSETQ. This CDR3 reads CASSTGSSGANVLTF. The DNA of the CDR3 is TGCGCCAGCAGCACGGGGAGTTCTGGGGCCAACGTCCTGACTTTC.

The CDR3 loop reads CASSPNQSPLHF. CDR3 coding DNA: TGCGCCAGCAGCCCCAACCAATCACCCCTCCACTTT. The chain is built from TRBV5-1 and TRBJ1-6; D unclear. The CDR3 is 12 amino acids. Per the germline V gene, CDR1 is SGHRS and CDR2 is YFSETQ. The V and J ends lost 4 bases and 10 bases respectively, with 9 bases between them.

The rearrangement links TRBV5-1 to TRBJ2-1; TRBD1 agrees at 12 bases. Germline-derived CDR1 and CDR2 are SGHRS and YFSETQ. The CDR3 length is 14 residues. The junction had 7 bases not matched to a gene; V was cut back by 6 bases and J by 9 bases. For the CDR3, the DNA is TGCGCCAGCAACCCGGGACAGGGGGCTTTTGAGCAGTTCTTC. It yields the protein CASNPGQGAFEQFF.

The chain combines TRBV6-5 with TRBJ2-7, with 8 positions matching TRBD1. Germline V gene data show CDR1 as MNHEY and CDR2 as SVGAGI. V shed 4 bases, J shed 5 bases, and the junction held 10 bases outside the gene matches. This CDR3 has 15 residues. CDR3 DNA: TGTGCCAGCAGTTCACGACAGGGGCTGAGGAACGAGCAGTACTTC. Amino acid sequence: CASSSRQGLRNEQYF.